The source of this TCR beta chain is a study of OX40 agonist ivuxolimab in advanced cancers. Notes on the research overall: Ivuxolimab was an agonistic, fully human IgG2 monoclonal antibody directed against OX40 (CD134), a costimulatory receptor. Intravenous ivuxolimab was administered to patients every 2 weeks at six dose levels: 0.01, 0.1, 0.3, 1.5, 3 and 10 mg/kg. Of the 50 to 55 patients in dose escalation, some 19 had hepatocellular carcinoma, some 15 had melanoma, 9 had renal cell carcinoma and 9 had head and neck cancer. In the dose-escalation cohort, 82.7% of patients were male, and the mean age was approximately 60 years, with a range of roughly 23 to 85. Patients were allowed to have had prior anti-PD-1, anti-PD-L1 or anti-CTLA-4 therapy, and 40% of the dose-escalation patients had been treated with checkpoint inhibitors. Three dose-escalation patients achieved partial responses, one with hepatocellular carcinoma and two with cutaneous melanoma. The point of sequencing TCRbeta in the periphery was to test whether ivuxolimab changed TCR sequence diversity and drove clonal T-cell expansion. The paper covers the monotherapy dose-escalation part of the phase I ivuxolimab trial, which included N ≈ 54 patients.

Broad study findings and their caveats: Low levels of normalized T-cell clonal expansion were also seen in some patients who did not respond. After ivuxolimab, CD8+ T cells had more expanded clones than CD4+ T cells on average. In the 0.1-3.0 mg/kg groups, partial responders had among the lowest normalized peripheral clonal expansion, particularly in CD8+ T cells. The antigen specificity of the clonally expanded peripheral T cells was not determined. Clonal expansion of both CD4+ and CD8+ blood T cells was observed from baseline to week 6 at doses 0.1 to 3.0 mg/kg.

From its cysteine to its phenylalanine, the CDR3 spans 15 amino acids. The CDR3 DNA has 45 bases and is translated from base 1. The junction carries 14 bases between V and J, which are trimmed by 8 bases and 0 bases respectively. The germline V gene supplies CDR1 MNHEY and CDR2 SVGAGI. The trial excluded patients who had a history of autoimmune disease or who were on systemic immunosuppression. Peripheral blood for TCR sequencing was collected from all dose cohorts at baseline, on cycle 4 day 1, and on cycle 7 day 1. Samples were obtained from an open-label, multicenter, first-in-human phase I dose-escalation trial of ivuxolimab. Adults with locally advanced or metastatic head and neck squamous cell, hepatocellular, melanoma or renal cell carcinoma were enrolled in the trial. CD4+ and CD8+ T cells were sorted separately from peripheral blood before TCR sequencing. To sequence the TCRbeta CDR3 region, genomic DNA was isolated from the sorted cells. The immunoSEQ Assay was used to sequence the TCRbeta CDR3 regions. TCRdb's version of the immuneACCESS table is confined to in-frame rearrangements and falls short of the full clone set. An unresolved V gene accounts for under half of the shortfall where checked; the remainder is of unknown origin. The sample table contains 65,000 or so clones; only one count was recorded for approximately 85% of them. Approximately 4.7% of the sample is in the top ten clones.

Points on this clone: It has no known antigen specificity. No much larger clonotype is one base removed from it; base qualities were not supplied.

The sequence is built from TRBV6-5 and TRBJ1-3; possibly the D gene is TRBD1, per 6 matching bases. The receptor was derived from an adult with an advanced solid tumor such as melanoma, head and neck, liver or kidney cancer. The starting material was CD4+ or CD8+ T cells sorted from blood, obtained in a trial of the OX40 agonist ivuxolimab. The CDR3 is CASSAAQGSGNTIYF. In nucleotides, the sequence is TGTGCCAGCTCAGCTGCACAGGGCTCTGGAAACACCATATATTTT.